Following are 10 T cell receptor beta chains from one sample sequenced in a study of cytomegalovirus exposure and HLA in healthy donors (dated by TCRdb to the late 2010s). The library was made by the immunoSEQ multiplex PCR assay. The multiplex PCR relied on a mix of 60 forward primers for TCR Vbeta segments and 13 reverse primers for TCR Jbeta segments. What TCRdb holds here is the immuneACCESS table cut down to in-frame rearrangements. Part of the clones is not present; checked against another copy, under half of the missing clones reflect an unresolved V gene, and the others are unexplained. The sample table records 100,000 to 150,000 clones; over 65% of these occur just once. The ten largest clones add up to around 3% of the sample. Sequencing used PBMCs. These receptors all come from a woman in her 40s in good health and CMV-seropositive.

The chain carries TRBV9 and TRBJ1-3; unclear D gene. The CDR3 consists of 15 residues. The V end was cut by 4 bases, the J end by 0 bases, with 11 bases between. Germline-derived CDR1 and CDR2 are SGDLS and YYNGEE. CDR3 sequence: CASSTGSHSGNTIYF. The CDR3 nucleotides read TGTGCCAGCAGCACCGGGTCCCACTCTGGAAACACCATATATTTT. The full variable domain, rest sourced from reference TRBV9 and TRBJ1-3, is DSGVTQTPKHLITATGQRVTLRCSPRSGDLSVYWYQQSLDQGLQFLIQYYNGEERAKGNILERFSAQQFPDLHSELNLSSLELGDSALYFCASSTGSHSGNTIYFGEGSWLTVV.

This clone appeared once. The gene calls are TRBV6-1 and TRBJ2-7, with D possibly TRBD2 on 6 matching bases. The CDR3 contains 13 residues. Deletions cut 6 bases from V and 7 bases from J, with 16 bases between. CDR1 is MNHNS, CDR2 SASEGT, per germline. CDR3 in DNA: TGTGCCAGCAGGCTAGATTACCGGGGGGAGCAGTACTTC. Amino acid sequence: CASRLDYRGEQYF.

Only a few counts were recorded for this clone. The genes are TRBV6-4 and TRBJ1-1, with 8 bases aligning to TRBD1. Losses at the gene ends were 5 bases for V and 4 bases for J; bases not matched to a gene: 9. Germline V gives CDR1 MRHNA, CDR2 SNTAGT. The CDR3 has 15 amino acids. The chain's CDR3 is CASSQDQTGVTEAFF. The DNA for the CDR3 is TGTGCCAGCAGTCAAGATCAGACAGGGGTCACTGAAGCTTTCTTT.

Points on this clone: The junction and the germline gene differ at one end; a read error may be behind it. The same CDR3 is also encoded by other DNA sequences in this sample. V usage is TRBV19 and J usage is TRBJ1-6, with 7 bases lining up with TRBD1. CDR1 LNHDA and CDR2 SQIVND come from the germline V gene (reference sequence). CDR3 length: 17 amino acids. The CDR3 region is CASSAGGLGSYNSPLHF. CDR3 bases: TGTGCCAGTAGTGCAGGGGGTCTGGGCTCCTATAATTCCCCCCTCCACTTT.

The V and J genes are TRBV15 and TRBJ2-7, with 9 bases that match TRBD1. The J segment lost 1 base and the V segment lost 6 bases, leaving 7 bases of the junction unmatched. Per the germline V gene, CDR1 is LNHNV and CDR2 is YYDKDF (reference sequence). CDR3 length: 15 amino acids. The CDR3 here is CATRGGTGHSYEQYF. CDR3 nucleotides: TGTGCCACCAGAGGGGGGACAGGGCATTCCTACGAGCAGTACTTC. The full variable domain, rest sourced from reference TRBV15 and TRBJ2-7, is DAMVIQNPRYQVTQFGKPVTLSCSQTLNHNVMYWYQQKSSQAPKLLFHYYDKDFNNEADTPDNFQSRRPNTSFCFLDIRSPGLGDTAMYLCATRGGTGHSYEQYFGPGTRLTVT.

This clone turned up a few times. The V and J genes are TRBV7-2 and TRBJ1-1; TRBD1 aligns across 7 bases. The CDR3 is 14 amino acids. V gave up 5 bases and J gave up 0 bases; unmatched junction bases: 3. The germline CDR1 and CDR2 sequences are SGHTA and FQGNSA. The CDR3 spells CASSGQALNTEAFF. The DNA for the CDR3 is TGTGCCAGCAGCGGACAGGCTTTGAACACTGAAGCTTTCTTT.

This clone turned up a few times. The V call is TRBV10-3, the J call TRBJ2-7; 8 positions match TRBD2. The CDR3 spans 17 residues. V shed 8 bases and J 1 base; nucleotides not matched to a gene: 16. CDR1 ENHRY and CDR2 SYGVKD come from the germline V gene. In DNA form, the CDR3 reads TGTGCCATCTACTCCCTCGGGGCGGGAGGCCCTTCCTACGAGCAGTACTTC. Translation gives CAIYSLGAGGPSYEQYF.

The rearrangement uses TRBV2 and TRBJ1-1; 7 nucleotides align to TRBD1. The germline V gene has CDR1 SNHLY and CDR2 FYNNEI. After removal of 7 bases from V and 2 bases from J, the junction contained 22 bases not matched to a gene. This CDR3 is built from 19 residues. CDR3 nucleotides: TGTGCCAGCACCGGGAGAATCGGGGACAGAGGAGGCGGAAACACTGAAGCTTTCTTT. It is translated as CASTGRIGDRGGGNTEAFF.

The gene calls are TRBV15 and TRBJ1-5; the D gene is possibly TRBD1 (6 bases). The CDR3 has 16 residues. Germline values: CDR1 LNHNV, CDR2 YYDKDF (reference sequence). Trimming pared 1 base from V and 0 bases from J, leaving 10 bases between. CDR3 DNA: TGTGCCACCAGCAGAGTGAACAGGGATAGCAATCAGCCCCAGCATTTT. It specifies CATSRVNRDSNQPQHF.

This chain connects TRBV9 to TRBJ1-5; TRBD1 might be the D (6 bases). The germline CDR1 and CDR2 sequences are SGDLS and YYNGEE. The CDR3 is 15 residues long. V lost 4 bases and J lost 4, with 15 bases in between. This chain's CDR3 is CASSPRGDRNQPQHF. DNA for the CDR3: TGTGCCAGCAGCCCCCGAGGAGACAGGAATCAGCCCCAGCATTTT. The full variable domain, completed using reference TRBV9 and TRBJ1-5, is DSGVTQTPKHLITATGQRVTLRCSPRSGDLSVYWYQQSLDQGLQFLIQYYNGEERAKGNILERFSAQQFPDLHSELNLSSLELGDSALYFCASSPRGDRNQPQHFGDGTRLSIL.